What follows is one TCR beta chain and its context. The data were obtained in a study of blood T cell repertoires in COVID-19. The overall study: Samples representing acute and convalescent COVID-19 were sourced from the United States, Italy and Spain. Nucleic acid was either cDNA or gDNA, and it came from T cells, B-cell-depleted T cells, or PBMCs.

In the original analysis: Reference gene primer amplification gave estimated nucleated cell counts. The assay was immunoSEQ multiplex PCR, and TCRdb's table has in-frame clones only and misses some. Clonal size and the V and J genes are those of that table, whereas D and trimming came from the DNA. Of about 53,000 clones listed, approximately 92% are singletons. Trimming stripped 7 bases from V and 5 bases from J, with 14 bases between. Looked up from germline, CDR1 is SNHLY and CDR2 is FYNNEI. The CDR3 has 14 amino acids. Sequenced: peripheral blood. The gene calls are TRBV2 and TRBJ1-4, with D unresolved. The TCR was taken from a man aged 55 to 70 with active COVID-19. The CDR3 sequence: CASKGSGWNEKLFF. The CDR3 nucleotides are TGTGCCAGCAAAGGTTCAGGCTGGAATGAAAAACTGTTTTTT.